This record looks at one TCR beta chain sequence and its context. Read coverage stops 3 residues before the CDR3 terminus; the germline J gene supplies the remainder. The data derive from a study of T cells in women clearing cervical HPV infection. Across the whole study: Cases: HPV16-related CIN3 or worse on histology, 2 invasive cancers. Case blood was drawn when the lesion was first found; control blood after infection became undetectable. Case blood was drawn a median about 150 days after lesion detection.

The CDR3 is 14 residues long. V trimming: 5 bases; J trimming: 5 bases; junction bases outside the gene matches: 3. Germline-derived CDR1 and CDR2 are SGHVS and FNYEAQ. The table came from immunoSEQ multiplex PCR; TCRdb's copy has only in-frame clones and leaves some out. This sample's table has 25,000 to 35,000 clones. The rearrangement links TRBV7-6 to TRBJ2-3, with 11 nucleotides matching TRBD2. Sequencing used blood buffy coat. The TCR was taken from a woman aged 18 to 75 with a cervical HPV16 infection that either progressed to CIN3+ or cleared (not recorded which). The covered CDR3 bases are TGTGCCAGCAGCACCGGACTAGCGGGAGATACG. This sequence encodes CASSTGLAGDT. The entire CDR3 protein is CASSTGLAGDTQYF. The full variable domain, completed using reference TRBV7-6 and TRBJ2-3, is GAGVSQSPRYKVTKRGQDVALRCDPISGHVSLYWYRQALGQGPEFLTYFNYEAQQDKSGLPNDRFSAERPEGSISTLTIQRTEQRDSAMYRCASSTGLAGDTQYFGPGTRLTVL.